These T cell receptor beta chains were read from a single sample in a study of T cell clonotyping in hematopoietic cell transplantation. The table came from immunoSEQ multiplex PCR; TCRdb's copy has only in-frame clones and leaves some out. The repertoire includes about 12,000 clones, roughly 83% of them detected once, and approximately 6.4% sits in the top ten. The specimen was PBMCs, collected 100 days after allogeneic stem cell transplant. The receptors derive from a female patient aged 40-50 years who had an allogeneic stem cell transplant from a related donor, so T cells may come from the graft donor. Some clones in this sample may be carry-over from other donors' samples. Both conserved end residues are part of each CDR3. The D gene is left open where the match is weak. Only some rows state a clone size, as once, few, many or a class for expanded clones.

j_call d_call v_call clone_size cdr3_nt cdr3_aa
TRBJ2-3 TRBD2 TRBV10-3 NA TGTGCCATCAGTAAGGGACTAGCGGGAGCTAGCACAGATACGCAGTATTTT CAISKGLAGASTDTQYF
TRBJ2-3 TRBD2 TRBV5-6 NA TGTGCCAGCAGCGACGGACTAGCGGGTAGTGATACGCAGTATTTT CASSDGLAGSDTQYF
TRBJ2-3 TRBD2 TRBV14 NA TGTGCCAGCAGCCGAGATTCATGGGGAGGGGAAGATACGCAGTATTTT CASSRDSWGGEDTQYF
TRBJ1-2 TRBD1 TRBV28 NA TGTGCCAGCCTACCCCCAGACAGGGAGTTCTATGGCTACACCTTC CASLPPDREFYGYTF
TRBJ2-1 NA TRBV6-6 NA TGTGCCAGCAGTTACTATGGACGGGTTGAGCAGTTCTTC CASSYYGRVEQFF
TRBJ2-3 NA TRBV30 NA TGTGCCTTGTCGGCCGGGGGCACAGATACGCAGTATTTT CALSAGGTDTQYF
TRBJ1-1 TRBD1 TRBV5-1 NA TGCGCCAGCAGCTCCGGGGACAGGGCGCCGGAAGGAGCTTTCTTT CASSSGDRAPEGAFF
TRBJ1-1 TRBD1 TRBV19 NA TGTGCCAGTAGCCATATAGGGACAGGGGGCACTGAAGCTTTCTTT CASSHIGTGGTEAFF
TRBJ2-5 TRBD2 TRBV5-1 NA TGCGCCAGCAGGGGAAGCGGGAGTAAGGAGACCCAGTACTTC CASRGSGSKETQYF
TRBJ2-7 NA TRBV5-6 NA TGTGCCAGCAGCTTGGTACCGGAGGGCGAGCAGTACTTC CASSLVPEGEQYF
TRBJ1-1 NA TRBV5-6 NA TGTGCCAGCAGCTTGGCGGGGGGAGGCACTGAAGCTTTCTTT CASSLAGGGTEAFF
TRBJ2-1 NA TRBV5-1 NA TGCGCCAGCAGCTCGTCGGGGGCAAACAATGAGCAGTTCTTC CASSSSGANNEQFF
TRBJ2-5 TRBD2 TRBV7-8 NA TGTGCCAGCAGCCCTTGGACTAGCGGCCAAGAGACCCAGTACTTC CASSPWTSGQETQYF
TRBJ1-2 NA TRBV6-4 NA TGTGCCAGCAGTGGGGGGGATGGCCGAGGCTACACCTTC CASSGGDGRGYTF
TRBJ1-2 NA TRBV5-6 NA TGTGCCAGCAGCCTAGGGACCCGTGAGGGCTACACCTTC CASSLGTREGYTF
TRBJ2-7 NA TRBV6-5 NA TGTGCCAGCAGTTACTCAACTATAAACTACGAGCAGTACTTC CASSYSTINYEQYF
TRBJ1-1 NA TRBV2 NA TGTGCCAGCAGCACCTGGGGTAACACTGAAGCTTTCTTT CASSTWGNTEAFF
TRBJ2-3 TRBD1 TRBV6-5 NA TGTGCCAGCAGTTATTTGGGACAGCCTCAGGATACGCAGTATTTT CASSYLGQPQDTQYF
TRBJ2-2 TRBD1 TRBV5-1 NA TGCGCCAGCAGTCAAACCGGGACAGACACCGGGGAGCTGTTTTTT CASSQTGTDTGELFF
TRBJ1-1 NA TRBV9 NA TGTGCCAGCAGCGTAGAGCAGGGAAGTAACACTGAAGCTTTCTTT CASSVEQGSNTEAFF
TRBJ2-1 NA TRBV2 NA TGTGCCAGCACCCTACTCCTCACAGGGAACAATGAGCAGTTCTTC CASTLLLTGNNEQFF
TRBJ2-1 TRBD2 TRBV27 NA TGTGCCAGCCAGGGAATAGCGGGACGGAATGAGCAGTTCTTC CASQGIAGRNEQFF
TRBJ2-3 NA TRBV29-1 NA TGCAGCGTTGAAGCGTCCTGGGCGGGGGGGACAGGTACGCAGTATTTT CSVEASWAGGTGTQYF
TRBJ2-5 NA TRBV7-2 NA TGTGCCAGCAGCTTAATGTCAGGGGTCCAAGAGACCCAGTACTTC CASSLMSGVQETQYF
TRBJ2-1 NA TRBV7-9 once TGTGCCAGCAGCTTGGGGGGACAAGGGTATCTTGTGGAGTTCTTC CASSLGGQGYLVEFF
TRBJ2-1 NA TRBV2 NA TGTGCCAGCAGTCGTGAACTTAGCTCCTACAATGAGCAGTTCTTC CASSRELSSYNEQFF
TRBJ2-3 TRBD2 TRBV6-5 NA TGTGCCAGCAGAGAGATAGCGGGAGGTTTAGATACGCAGTATTTT CASREIAGGLDTQYF
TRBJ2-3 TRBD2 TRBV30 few TGTGCCTGGAGTGAGAGACTAGCCGCGGGAGATACGCAGTATTTT CAWSERLAAGDTQYF
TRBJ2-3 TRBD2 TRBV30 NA TGTGCCTGGGGGGGGGACTCATCGGATACGCAGTATTTT CAWGGDSSDTQYF
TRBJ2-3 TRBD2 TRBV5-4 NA TGTGCCAGCAGCCCCTTAGCGGGAGGGCCCCTAAATACGCAGTATTTT CASSPLAGGPLNTQYF
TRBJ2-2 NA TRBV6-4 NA TGTGCCAGCAGTGACAGGGACACCGGGGAGCTGTTTTTT CASSDRDTGELFF
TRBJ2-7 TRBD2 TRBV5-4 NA TGTGCCAGCAGCCGCCCCGGGAGGAGCTCCTACGAGCAGTACTTC CASSRPGRSSYEQYF
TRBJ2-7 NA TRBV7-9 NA TGTGCCAGCAGCTCAGATAGCGGCCAGATTTACGAGCAGTACTTC CASSSDSGQIYEQYF
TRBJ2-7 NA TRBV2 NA TGTGCCAGCAGTGTGGAAGTAGCGCGGGGAGGATACTACGAGCAGTACTTC CASSVEVARGGYYEQYF
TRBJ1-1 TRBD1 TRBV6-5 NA TGTGCCAGCAGACTGGGACAGTGGAACACTGAAGCTTTCTTT CASRLGQWNTEAFF
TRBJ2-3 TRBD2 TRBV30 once TGTGCCTGGACCCTATCGGGGGGGGCGGCAGATACGCAGTATTTT CAWTLSGGAADTQYF
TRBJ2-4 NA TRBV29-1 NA TGCAGCGTTGAGCACGGGGGACAAATTCAGTACTTC CSVEHGGQIQYF
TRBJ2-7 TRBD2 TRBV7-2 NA TGTGCCACCCGGGGGGGAGGCAAATACGAGCAGTACTTC CATRGGGKYEQYF
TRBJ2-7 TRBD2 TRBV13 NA TGTGCCAGCAGCTTAGAAGGGAGCGGGGGGGGCTACGAGCAGTACTTC CASSLEGSGGGYEQYF
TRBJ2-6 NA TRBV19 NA TGTGCCAGTAGTATAGGACAGGCCTCTGGGGCCAACGTCCTGACTTTC CASSIGQASGANVLTF
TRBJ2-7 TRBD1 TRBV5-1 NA TGCGCCAGCAGCTACACAGGGGGCTATGGGGTCGAGCAGTACTTC CASSYTGGYGVEQYF
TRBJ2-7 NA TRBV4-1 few TGCGCCAGCAGCCAAGATTACGAGCAGTACTTC CASSQDYEQYF
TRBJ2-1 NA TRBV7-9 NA TGTGCCAGCAGCGGCCTGTACGGGGTGAGAGATGAGCAGTTCTTC CASSGLYGVRDEQFF
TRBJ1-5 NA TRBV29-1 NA TGCAGCGTTGAAGATCGACAGAGCAATCAGCCCCAGCATTTT CSVEDRQSNQPQHF
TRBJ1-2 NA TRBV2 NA TGTGCCAGCAGTGGCCCTAATGGGACCGCTGATTATGGCTACACCTTC CASSGPNGTADYGYTF
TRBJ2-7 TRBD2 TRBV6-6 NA TGTGCCAGCAGTTCCCCGGGACTAGTCTCCTACGAGCAGTACTTC CASSSPGLVSYEQYF
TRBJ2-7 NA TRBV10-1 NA TGCGCCAGCGGTAGACAGAAACAGGAGCAGTACTTC CASGRQKQEQYF
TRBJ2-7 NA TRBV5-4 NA TGTGCCAGCAGCTTGGAGGACCCGTACGAGCAGTACTTC CASSLEDPYEQYF
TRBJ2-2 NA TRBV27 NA TGTGCCAGCAAACGGTCGAACACCGGGGAGCTGTTTTTT CASKRSNTGELFF
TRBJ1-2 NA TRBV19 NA TGTGCCAGTAGTATAGGACAGTTTCTCTATGGCTACACCTTC CASSIGQFLYGYTF
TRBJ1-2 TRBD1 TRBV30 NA TGTGCCTGGGGGACAGGGAAGAACTATGGCTACACCTTC CAWGTGKNYGYTF
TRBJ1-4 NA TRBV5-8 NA TGTGCCAGCAGCTTGGTGGAAAAACTGTTTTTT CASSLVEKLFF
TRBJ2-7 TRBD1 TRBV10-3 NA TGTGCCATCAGTGACGCCGGGACAGGGCGCGAGCAGTACTTC CAISDAGTGREQYF
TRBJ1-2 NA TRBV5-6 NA TGTGCCAGCAGCCCGGGTGGAGGGGCTGGCTACACCTTC CASSPGGGAGYTF
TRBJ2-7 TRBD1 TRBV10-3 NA TGTGCCATCAGTGACCCGGGACAGGGGGCGAGGGAGCAGTACTTC CAISDPGQGAREQYF
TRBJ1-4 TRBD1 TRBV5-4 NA TGTGCCAGCAGCACAGGACAGGGGGCATGGGAAAAACTGTTTTTT CASSTGQGAWEKLFF
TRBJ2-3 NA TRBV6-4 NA TGTGCCAGCAGTGACTCAGGGGCTACAGATACGCAGTATTTT CASSDSGATDTQYF
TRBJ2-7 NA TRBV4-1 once TGCGCCAGCAGCCAAGCAGCGGCCGCCCCCTACGAGCAGTACTTC CASSQAAAAPYEQYF